These 2 T cell receptor beta chains were all obtained from the same sample, sequenced in a study of blood T cell repertoires in COVID-19. Profiled with immunoSEQ multiplex PCR; TCRdb holds only in-frame clones, not every one. The sample has over 300,000 clones; roughly 86% are singletons. The source material was peripheral blood. All receptors derive from a woman between 50 and 59 years old with acute or convalescent COVID-19.

The chain is built from TRBV23-1 and TRBJ1-2; no definite D call. Being an ORF, TRBV23-1 has a function that is uncertain. V was trimmed by 4 bases and J by 6 bases, leaving 15 bases between them. The CDR3 totals 14 residues. As DNA, the CDR3 is TGCGCCAGCAGTCTCTGGCAAGCGGGTAATGGCTACACCTTC. It translates to CASSLWQAGNGYTF.

This chain links TRBV12-1 with TRBJ2-2; the tabulated D call, TRBD2, remains unverified against the DNA. TRBV12-1 is termed a pseudogene. The CDR3 length is 18 residues. DNA for the CDR3: TGTGCCAGCAGCTGCGGGCTAGCGGGTCACGCGAACACCGGGGAGCTGTTTTTT. Encoded protein: CASSCGLAGHANTGELFF.